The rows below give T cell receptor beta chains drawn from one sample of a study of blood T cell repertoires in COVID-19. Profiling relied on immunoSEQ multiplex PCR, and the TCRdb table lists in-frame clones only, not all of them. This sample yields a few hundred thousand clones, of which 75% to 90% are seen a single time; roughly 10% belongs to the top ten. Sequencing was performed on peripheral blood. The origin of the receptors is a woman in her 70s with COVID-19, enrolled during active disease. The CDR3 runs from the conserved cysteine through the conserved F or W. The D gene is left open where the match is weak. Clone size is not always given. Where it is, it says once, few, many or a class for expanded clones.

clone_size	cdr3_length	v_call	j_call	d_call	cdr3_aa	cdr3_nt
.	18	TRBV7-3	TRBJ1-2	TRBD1	CASSLKPLTTGALGGYTF	TGTGCCAGCAGCTTAAAGCCCCTTACGACAGGGGCACTCGGTGGCTACACCTTC
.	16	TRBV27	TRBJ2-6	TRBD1	CASSQLTGTGWQVLTF	TGTGCCAGCAGCCAACTGACCGGGACAGGGTGGCAAGTCCTGACTTTC
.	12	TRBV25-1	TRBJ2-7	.	CASSEQGYEQYF	TGTGCCAGCAGTGAACAGGGCTACGAGCAGTACTTC
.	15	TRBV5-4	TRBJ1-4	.	CASSLDSRGNEKLFF	TGTGCCAGCAGCCTTGACAGTCGTGGGAATGAAAAACTGTTTTTT
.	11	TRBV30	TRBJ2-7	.	CAWGPGDEQYF	TGTGCCTGGGGACCCGGGGACGAGCAGTACTTC
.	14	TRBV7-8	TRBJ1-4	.	CASSATGKGEKLFF	TGTGCCAGCAGCGCGACAGGAAAGGGGGAAAAACTGTTTTTT
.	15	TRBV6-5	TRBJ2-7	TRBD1	CASSAHRQGEGEQYF	TGTGCCAGCAGCGCCCACCGACAGGGAGAAGGCGAGCAGTACTTC
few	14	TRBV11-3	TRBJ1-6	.	CASSLAGQSSPLHF	TGTGCCAGCAGCTTAGCAGGACAATCCTCACCCCTCCACTTT
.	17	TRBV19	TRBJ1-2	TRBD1	CASSTLATGQGMNGYTF	TGTGCCAGTAGTACCTTGGCCACCGGACAGGGGATGAACGGCTACACCTTC
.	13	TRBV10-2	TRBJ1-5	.	CASRDSGGQPQHF	TGCGCCAGCAGGGACAGCGGAGGTCAGCCCCAGCATTTT
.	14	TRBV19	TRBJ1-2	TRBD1	CASSKQGADFGYTF	TGTGCCAGTAGCAAACAGGGGGCTGACTTTGGCTACACCTTC
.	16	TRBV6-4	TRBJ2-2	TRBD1	CASSDSATGSTGELFF	TGTGCCAGCAGTGACTCGGCGACAGGGAGCACCGGGGAGCTGTTTTTT
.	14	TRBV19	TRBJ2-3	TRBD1	CASSLGQGVDTQYF	TGTGCCAGTAGTCTGGGACAGGGGGTAGATACGCAGTATTTT
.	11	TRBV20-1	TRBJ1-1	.	CSARRSSEAFF	TGCAGTGCCAGGAGGAGCAGTGAAGCTTTCTTT
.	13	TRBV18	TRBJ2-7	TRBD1	CASSRQGAYEQYF	TGTGCCAGCTCACGACAGGGAGCCTACGAGCAGTACTTC
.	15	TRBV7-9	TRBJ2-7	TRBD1	CASTLGWGQGYEQYF	TGTGCCAGCACCCTAGGTTGGGGACAGGGGTACGAGCAGTACTTC
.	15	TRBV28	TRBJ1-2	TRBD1	CASSSSDREGHGYTF	TGTGCCAGCAGTTCGTCGGACAGGGAGGGGCATGGCTACACCTTC
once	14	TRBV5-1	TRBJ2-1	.	CASSAQLAGNEQFF	TGCGCCAGCAGCGCCCAACTAGCAGGAAATGAGCAGTTCTTC
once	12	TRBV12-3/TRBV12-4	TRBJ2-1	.	CASSYKRNEQFF	TGTGCCAGCAGTTATAAGCGGAATGAGCAGTTCTTC
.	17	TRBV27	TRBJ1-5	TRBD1	CASSSAGTGYSNQPQHF	TGTGCCAGCAGTTCGGCCGGGACAGGGTACAGCAATCAGCCCCAGCATTTT
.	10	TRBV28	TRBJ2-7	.	CASSTYEQYF	TGTGCCAGCAGTACATACGAGCAGTACTTC
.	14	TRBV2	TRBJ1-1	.	CASNEGGVLGEAFF	TGTGCCAGCAATGAGGGAGGGGTTTTAGGTGAAGCTTTCTTT
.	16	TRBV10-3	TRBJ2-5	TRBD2	CAISASGSGRQETQYF	TGTGCCATCAGTGCGAGTGGTAGCGGGAGACAAGAGACCCAGTACTTC
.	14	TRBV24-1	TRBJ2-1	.	CATSGPRGVNEQFF	TGTGCCACCAGTGGTCCCCGAGGCGTCAATGAGCAGTTCTTC
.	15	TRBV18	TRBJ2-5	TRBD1	CASSIGTGRQETQYF	TGTGCCAGCTCAATCGGGACAGGACGACAAGAGACCCAGTACTTC
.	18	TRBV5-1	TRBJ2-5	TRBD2	CASSLATLTSGNQETQYF	TGCGCCAGCAGCTTGGCAACTTTGACTAGCGGGAACCAAGAGACCCAGTACTTC
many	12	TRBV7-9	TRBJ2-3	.	CASSLSTDTQYF	TGTGCCAGCAGTCTCAGCACAGATACGCAGTATTTT
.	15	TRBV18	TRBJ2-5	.	CASSPGLGAGETQYF	TGTGCCAGCTCACCAGGACTCGGGGCGGGGGAGACCCAGTACTTC
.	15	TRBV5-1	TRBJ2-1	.	CASVEGGPSYNEQFF	TGCGCCAGCGTCGAGGGAGGACCCTCCTACAATGAGCAGTTCTTC
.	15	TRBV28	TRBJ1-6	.	CASTQTVSYNSPLHF	TGTGCCAGCACCCAGACAGTCTCCTATAATTCACCCCTCCACTTT
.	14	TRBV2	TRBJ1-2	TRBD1	CASRPTGGEYGYTF	TGTGCCAGCAGGCCGACAGGGGGGGAGTATGGCTACACCTTC
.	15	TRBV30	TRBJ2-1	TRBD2	CAWRISGLRANEQFF	TGTGCCTGGAGGATTAGCGGGCTAAGGGCCAATGAGCAGTTCTTC
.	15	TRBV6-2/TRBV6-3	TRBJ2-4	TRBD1	CASSDPGQPKNIQYF	TGTGCCAGCAGTGACCCGGGACAGCCTAAAAACATTCAGTACTTC
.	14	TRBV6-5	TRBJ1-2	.	CASSTHQGYYGYTF	TGTGCCAGCAGTACTCATCAGGGTTACTATGGCTACACCTTC
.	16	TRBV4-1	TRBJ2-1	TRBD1	CASSQERQGYSNEQFF	TGCGCCAGCAGCCAAGAACGACAGGGGTATAGCAATGAGCAGTTCTTC
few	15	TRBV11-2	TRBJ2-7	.	CASSLAPTVEYEQYF	TGTGCCAGCAGCTTAGCTCCGACAGTAGAATACGAGCAGTACTTC
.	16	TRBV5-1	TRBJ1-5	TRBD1	CASSPGLQGANQPQHF	TGCGCCAGCAGCCCCGGGTTACAGGGGGCCAATCAGCCCCAGCATTTT
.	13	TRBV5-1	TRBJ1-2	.	CASSLEGLYGYTF	TGCGCCAGCAGCTTGGAGGGGCTCTATGGCTACACCTTC
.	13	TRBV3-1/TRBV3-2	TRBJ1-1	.	CASSPSGTPEAFF	TGTGCCAGCAGTCCGAGCGGGACACCTGAAGCTTTCTTT
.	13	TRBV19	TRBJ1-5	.	CASSITWAQPQHF	TGTGCCAGTAGTATCACCTGGGCTCAGCCCCAGCATTTT
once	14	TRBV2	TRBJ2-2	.	CASSELGGAGELFF	TGTGCCAGCAGTGAATTGGGGGGAGCCGGGGAGCTGTTTTTT
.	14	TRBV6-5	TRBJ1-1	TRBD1	CASCVDRVSTEAFF	TGTGCCAGCTGCGTGGACAGGGTGAGCACTGAAGCTTTCTTT
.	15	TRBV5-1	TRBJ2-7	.	CASSLAGTPVDEQYF	TGCGCCAGCAGCTTGGCCGGGACTCCTGTGGATGAGCAGTACTTC
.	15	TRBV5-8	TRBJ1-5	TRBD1	CASSPGTGGYQPQHF	TGTGCCAGCAGCCCCGGGACAGGGGGGTATCAGCCCCAGCATTTT
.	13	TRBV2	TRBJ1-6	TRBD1	CASKGQGNSPLHF	TGTGCCAGCAAGGGACAGGGTAATTCACCCCTCCACTTT
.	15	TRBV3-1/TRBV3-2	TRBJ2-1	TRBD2	CASSRLAGEINEQFF	TGTGCCAGCAGCCGACTAGCGGGAGAAATAAATGAGCAGTTCTTC
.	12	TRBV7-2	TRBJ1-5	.	CASSLGGPAQHF	TGTGCCAGCAGCTTAGGGGGCCCCGCCCAGCATTTT
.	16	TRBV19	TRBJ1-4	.	CATRGAGALINEKLFF	TGTGCCACTCGTGGCGCGGGGGCGCTGATTAATGAAAAACTGTTTTTT
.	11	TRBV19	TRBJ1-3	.	CASTIGNTIYF	TGTGCCAGTACCATTGGAAACACCATATATTTT